The 28 T cell receptor beta chains in this list originate from one sample, sequenced in a study of cytomegalovirus exposure and HLA in healthy donors. PCR involved 60 Vbeta and 13 Jbeta primers. Sequencing was performed with immunoSEQ multiplex PCR; in TCRdb, only in-frame clones are kept and a portion is missing. The repertoire holds 200,000 to 250,000 clones, with 82% as singletons. The sequenced material came from PBMCs. These receptors were obtained from a woman between 40 and 50 years old in good health and CMV-seropositive.

This chain joins TRBV6-4 and TRBJ2-2; tentative D call: TRBD2 (5 bases). The germline V gene has CDR1 MRHNA and CDR2 SNTAGT. CDR3 length: 14 amino acids. Trimming left V 0 bases short and J 6 bases short, with 8 bases between. The CDR3 protein is CASSDSIGAGELFF. For the CDR3, the DNA is TGTGCCAGCAGTGACTCTATCGGGGCCGGGGAGCTGTTTTTT.

The J gene is TRBJ1-5, the V gene TRBV27; TRBD1 might be the D (6 bases). This CDR3 has 15 amino acids. CDR1 MNHEY and CDR2 SMNVEV come from the germline V gene (reference sequence). The V gene lost 6 bases and the J gene lost 2 bases, with 14 bases spanning the gap. As DNA, the CDR3 is TGTGCCAGCAGCGTGGGGGCAGGGCGCAATCAGCCCCAGCATTTT. Its translation is CASSVGAGRNQPQHF.

The V call is TRBV11-2, the J call TRBJ1-1; the D is unclear. Germline values: CDR1 SGHAT, CDR2 FQNNGV. The V gene lost 4 bases and the J gene lost 1 base, with 7 bases spanning the gap. The CDR3 is 13 amino acids. The CDR3 loop reads CASSSQQNTEAFF. CDR3 nucleotides: TGTGCCAGCAGCTCACAGCAGAACACTGAAGCTTTCTTT.

V and J are TRBV11-2 and TRBJ1-1; 10 bases agree with TRBD1. V lost 4 bases, J lost 2 bases, and 4 bases stayed unmatched. The CDR3 sequence is 15 residues long. Germline CDR1 reads SGHAT; CDR2 reads FQNNGV. CDR3: CASSWRQGANTEAFF. The CDR3 DNA is TGTGCCAGCAGCTGGCGACAGGGGGCAAACACTGAAGCTTTCTTT.

V gene TRBV6-5 combines with J gene TRBJ2-7; a possible D gene is TRBD1 (5 bases). Germline CDR1 reads MNHEY; CDR2 reads SVGAGI. The CDR3 totals 15 residues. V lost 0 bases and J lost 10, with 19 bases in between. The CDR3 protein is CASSYSTMGRDIQYF. The CDR3 DNA reads TGTGCCAGCAGTTACTCGACCATGGGCAGGGATATTCAGTACTTC.

This chain uses TRBV9 with TRBJ2-5; TRBD2 matches at 9 bases. Per germline, CDR1 SGDLS and CDR2 YYNGEE. With 0 bases clipped from V and 2 bases from J, the junction kept 8 bases outside the gene matches. The CDR3 spans 17 residues. Written as DNA, the CDR3 is TGTGCCAGCAGCGTAGGGAAGGCAGCGGGGGGTCAAGAGACCCAGTACTTC. Encoded protein: CASSVGKAAGGQETQYF. The full variable domain, in which reference TRBV9 and TRBJ2-5 provide the parts outside the CDR3, is DSGVTQTPKHLITATGQRVTLRCSPRSGDLSVYWYQQSLDQGLQFLIQYYNGEERAKGNILERFSAQQFPDLHSELNLSSLELGDSALYFCASSVGKAAGGQETQYFGPGTRLLVL.

The rearrangement uses TRBV7-2 and TRBJ2-3; 10 bases line up with TRBD2. After removal of 4 bases from V and 6 bases from J, the junction contained 7 bases not matched to a gene. Looked up from germline, CDR1 is SGHTA and CDR2 is FQGNSA. This CDR3 comprises 15 residues. The CDR3 protein is CASSSIAGGGDTQYF. The CDR3 nucleotides are TGTGCCAGCAGCTCCATAGCGGGGGGCGGCGATACGCAGTATTTT.

This sequence joins TRBV5-1 and TRBJ2-7, with a possible D match to TRBD2 (6 bases). CDR3 length: 13 residues. The germline V and J ends were trimmed by 0 bases and 3 bases, with 7 bases remaining between them. Germline-derived CDR1 and CDR2 are SGHRS and YFSETQ. The CDR3 sequence: CASSLGGDYEQYF. The CDR3 nucleotides are TGCGCCAGCAGCTTGGGCGGGGACTACGAGCAGTACTTC. Looking up the rest from reference TRBV5-1 and TRBJ2-7 gives the full variable domain: KAGVTQTPRYLIKTRGQQVTLSCSPISGHRSVSWYQQTPGQGLQFLFEYFSETQRNKGNFPGRFSGRQFSNSRSEMNVSTLELGDSALYLCASSLGGDYEQYFGPGTRLTVT.

This clone was detected a few times. The CDR3 loop is CASSLGGQGLLYEQYF. The CDR3 nucleotides are TGTGCCAGCAGCTTGGGGGGGCAGGGTTTATTATACGAGCAGTACTTC. V is TRBV5-4 and J is TRBJ2-7; D may be TRBD1 (6 bases). Trimming pared 0 bases from V and 4 bases from J, leaving 17 bases between. The CDR3 covers 16 residues. CDR1 and CDR2 from the germline V gene are SGHNT and YYREEE (reference sequence).

This clone was counted a few times. V and J are TRBV6-6 and TRBJ2-7, with 11 nucleotides matching TRBD1. This CDR3 spans 16 amino acids. Germline-derived CDR1 and CDR2 are MNHNY and SVGAGI (reference sequence). V shed 7 bases and J 1 base; nucleotides not matched to a gene: 9. The CDR3 DNA is TGTGCCAGCACCCTGACCGGGACAGGGGGTTCCTACGAGCAGTACTTC. Translated: CASTLTGTGGSYEQYF.

Of note for this clone: The junction and the germline gene differ at one end; a read error may be behind it. This chain uses TRBV4-2 with TRBJ2-5; 11 bases are a match to TRBD2. The CDR3 contains 14 residues. In germline, CDR1 is LGHNA, CDR2 YNFKEQ. For the CDR3, the DNA is TGTGCCAGCAGCCAAGATCGCCAGGGACTAGCGGTCGACTTC. Amino acid sequence: CASSQDRQGLAVDF.

V gene TRBV18 combines with J gene TRBJ2-3, with 7 bases that match TRBD1. The germline gives CDR1 KGHSH, CDR2 LQKENI. This CDR3 has 18 residues. Germline trimming cut 4 bases from V and 0 bases from J; bases unmatched to any gene: 13. CDR3 sequence reads: CASSHTRQGMHSTDTQYF. The CDR3 nucleotides are TGTGCCAGCTCACACACCCGACAGGGCATGCATAGCACAGATACGCAGTATTTT.

The rearrangement links TRBV4-1 to TRBJ1-1; 8 bases are shared with TRBD1. This CDR3 has 14 amino acids. CDR1 is MGHRA, CDR2 YSYEKL, per germline. Germline trimming cut 6 bases from V and 0 bases from J; bases unmatched to any gene: 3. The CDR3 loop is CASSRTGLNTEAFF. Here the CDR3 DNA reads TGCGCCAGCAGTCGGACAGGGCTGAACACTGAAGCTTTCTTT.

The rearrangement links TRBV6-4 to TRBJ2-3, with 9 bases aligning to TRBD2. The germline gives CDR1 MRHNA, CDR2 SNTAGT. After removal of 5 bases from V and 3 bases from J, the junction contained 6 bases not matched to a gene. CDR3 size: 15 residues. The CDR3 is CASSTGLAHTDTQYF. The CDR3 DNA follows: TGTGCCAGCAGTACGGGACTAGCTCATACAGATACGCAGTATTTT.

V usage is TRBV18 and J usage is TRBJ2-1; TRBD1 might be the D (5 bases). Trimming pared 6 bases from V and 6 bases from J, leaving 12 bases between. The CDR3 runs 13 residues. CDR1 and CDR2 (germline): KGHSH, LQKENI. For the CDR3, the DNA is TGTGCCAGCTCGCTGGACATGTCCAATGAGCAGTTCTTC. Translation gives CASSLDMSNEQFF.

The chain couples TRBV29-1 to TRBJ2-7; 9 bases align to TRBD2. Unmatched junction bases numbered 4, after V lost 6 bases and J lost 1 base. CDR1 is SQVTM, CDR2 ANQGSEA, per germline. The length of the CDR3 is 13 residues. The DNA of the CDR3 is TGCAGCGTGCGACTAGCGGATTCCTACGAGCAGTACTTC. It translates to CSVRLADSYEQYF.

This clone was picked up a small number of times. The rearrangement uses TRBV7-2 and TRBJ2-2; 10 positions agree with TRBD2. Trimming removed 2 bases from V and 5 bases from J; junction bases left unmatched: 8. The length of the CDR3 is 17 residues. Germline-derived CDR1 and CDR2 are SGHTA and FQGNSA. The CDR3 nucleotides are TGTGCCAGCAGCTTAAGGGACAGCGGGGGGGCAACCGGGGAGCTGTTTTTT. It yields the protein CASSLRDSGGATGELFF.

V and J are TRBV7-8 and TRBJ1-5; 10 bases map to TRBD1. J lost 5 bases, V lost 4 bases, and 11 bases had no gene match. The germline CDR1 and CDR2 sequences are SGHVS and FQNEAQ. This CDR3 contains 17 residues. This chain's CDR3 is CASSSSIRQGAYQPQHF. CDR3 DNA: TGTGCCAGCAGCTCATCGATTCGACAGGGGGCTTATCAGCCCCAGCATTTT.

The rearrangement joins TRBV4-1 to TRBJ1-4; TRBD1 might be the D (5 bases). Trimming stripped 4 bases from V and 7 bases from J, with 19 bases between. This CDR3 has 16 amino acids. The V gene's germline CDR1 is MGHRA and CDR2 YSYEKL. CDR3 nucleotide sequence: TGCGCCAGCAGCCCCGGCAGAAGGGGCCGAGGTGAAAAACTGTTTTTT. Its translation is CASSPGRRGRGEKLFF.

The chain joins TRBV7-2 to TRBJ2-4, with a tentative D call TRBD2 (6 bases). The CDR3 has 16 amino acids. The germline V and J ends were trimmed by 4 bases and 6 bases, with 19 bases remaining between them. CDR1 and CDR2 (germline): SGHTA, FQGNSA. The CDR3 DNA sequence: TGTGCCAGCAGCTCCTACCCAGGGACTTCGTTAAACATTCAGTACTTC. Encoded protein: CASSSYPGTSLNIQYF.

The chain is built from TRBV2 and TRBJ2-7; 10 nucleotides align to TRBD1. Germline CDR1 and CDR2: SNHLY and FYNNEI. With 5 bases clipped from V and 1 base from J, the junction kept 2 bases outside the gene matches. The CDR3 is made up of 14 amino acids. The CDR3 loop is CASSRQGASYEQYF. Here the CDR3 DNA reads TGTGCCAGCAGTCGACAGGGGGCGTCCTACGAGCAGTACTTC.

This clone was recorded only once. The chain has TRBV2 and TRBJ1-1; 9 nucleotides align to TRBD1. The V gene's germline CDR1 is SNHLY and CDR2 FYNNEI. The ends lost 1 base at V and 1 base at J; junction bases unmatched: 7. The CDR3 spans 17 residues. The CDR3 DNA sequence: TGTGCCAGCAGTGAAGTGGGGGGGACAGGGACGAACACTGAAGCTTTCTTT. This gives the protein CASSEVGGTGTNTEAFF. The full variable domain, its missing parts supplied by reference TRBV2 and TRBJ1-1, is EPEVTQTPSHQVTQMGQEVILRCVPISNHLYFYWYRQILGQKVEFLVSFYNNEISEKSEIFDDQFSVERPDGSNFTLKIRSTKLEDSAMYFCASSEVGGTGTNTEAFFGQGTRLTVV.

This clone occurred a few times. This chain uses TRBV4-2 with TRBJ2-7; TRBD1 might be the D (6 bases). Trimming removed 0 bases from V and 1 base from J, with 10 bases in between. There are 15 residues in the CDR3. CDR1 and CDR2 from the germline V gene are LGHNA and YNFKEQ. The CDR3 spells CASSQDTGQSYEQYF. Here the CDR3 DNA reads TGTGCCAGCAGCCAAGATACAGGGCAATCCTACGAGCAGTACTTC.

The rearrangement joins TRBV9 to TRBJ2-1, with 13 bases identical to TRBD2. The V gene end was trimmed by 4 bases and the J gene end by 5 bases; junction bases not matched to a gene: 12. The CDR3 covers 18 residues. Germline V CDR1 and CDR2: SGDLS, YYNGEE. CDR3 sequence: CASSSYTRTSGSDNEQFF. Written as DNA, the CDR3 is TGTGCCAGCAGCTCCTATACTCGGACTAGCGGGAGTGACAATGAGCAGTTCTTC.

The chain combines TRBV11-3 with TRBJ2-5, with D uncertain. Germline V gene sequence: CDR1 SGHNT, CDR2 YENEEA. The CDR3 sequence is 16 residues long. The V and J ends lost 1 base and 4 bases respectively, with 16 bases between them. The DNA for the CDR3 is TGTGCCAGCAGCTTAGTTGACACCGGCCTCGGAGAGACCCAGTACTTC. Protein: CASSLVDTGLGETQYF.

This sequence joins TRBV5-1 and TRBJ1-2; 7 nucleotides line up with TRBD1. Per germline, CDR1 SGHRS and CDR2 YFSETQ. There are 13 residues in the CDR3. V was clipped by 5 bases and J by 5 bases; unmatched bases: 6. In DNA form, the CDR3 reads TGCGCCAGCAGGACAGGGAGCGGGTATGGCTACACCTTC. Translating it yields CASRTGSGYGYTF.

The rearrangement joins TRBV4-2 to TRBJ2-5; TRBD2 matches 15 bases. This CDR3 comprises 19 residues. V gave up 2 bases and J gave up 2 bases; unmatched junction bases: 9. The germline V gene has CDR1 LGHNA and CDR2 YNFKEQ. CDR3: CASSQHLRGLAGGQETQYF. The CDR3 bases are TGTGCCAGCAGCCAACACCTTCGAGGACTAGCGGGGGGGCAAGAGACCCAGTACTTC.

This chain links TRBV6-1 with TRBJ1-1; D possibly corresponds to TRBD1 (6 bases). Trimming cost V 2 bases and J 8 bases, with 15 bases left between them. The CDR3 has 14 amino acids. Germline loops: CDR1 MNHNS, CDR2 SASEGT. CDR3 DNA sequence: TGTGCCAGCAGTGAAAGGACAGTTTACTTAGAAGCTTTCTTT. Protein product: CASSERTVYLEAFF.